The clone carrying this T cell receptor beta chain was counted a single time. Original handling: How many nucleated cells were present was estimated from reference gene primer amplification. This table comes from immunoSEQ multiplex PCR, and its TCRdb copy is limited to in-frame clones, with some not included. That table is the source of V, J and clone size, and D and trimming were worked out from the DNA. This sample has about 440,000 clones, with around 88% found just once. Trimming shortened V by 7 bases and J by 2 bases, and 18 bases separated the two germline ends. The length of the CDR3 is 17 residues. Germline values: CDR1 SEHNR, CDR2 FQNEAQ (reference sequence). This sample was taken from a study of blood T cell repertoires in COVID-19. Study in general: From the United States, Italy and Spain came samples of acute and convalescent COVID-19. T cells, B-cell-depleted T cells, or PBMCs supplied cDNA or gDNA.

Seattle participants joined during active infection and were tracked over time. The gene calls are TRBV7-9 and TRBJ2-6; maybe TRBD1 (6 bases). The receptor comes from a woman in her 50s with COVID-19, enrolled during active disease. The sample comprised peripheral blood. The chain's CDR3 is CASIYPDSSPGANVLTF. Written as DNA, the CDR3 is TGTGCCAGCATCTACCCGGACAGCTCCCCTGGGGCCAACGTCCTGACTTTC. Full variable domain (outside the CDR3, taken from reference TRBV7-9 and TRBJ2-6): DTGVSQNPRHKITKRGQNVTFRCDPISEHNRLYWYRQTLGQGPEFLTYFQNEAQLEKSRLLSDRFSAERPKGSFSTLEIQRTEQGDSAMYLCASIYPDSSPGANVLTFGAGSRLTVL.